This T cell receptor beta chain was sequenced for a study of T cells expressing NK-cell markers. Study-wide background: The TCR beta repertoires were obtained from sorted CD3+CD56+NKG2C+, CD3+CD56+NKG2C- and CD3+CD56-NKG2C+ T cells. Study results and caveats: It remained uncertain whether the expanded NKG2C+ T cell clones were specific for HCMV antigens.

In generating TCR beta cDNA, 5'RACE template switching with UMIs was used. TCRdb re-called the 5' RACE reads and catalogs CDR3 proteins one per entry, DNA excluded. With 200,000 to 300,000 distinct CDR3 sequences in the sample, the ten largest clones hold approximately 0.39%. Germline V CDR1 and CDR2: DFQATT, SNEGSKA (reference sequence). The CDR3 totals 18 residues. In regard to this clonotype: Its antigen is still unknown.

This clonotype originated in a young man in good health. V is TRBV20-1 and J is TRBJ2-3; TCRdb designates TRBD1, a call that cannot be tested without DNA. Sequenced: blood T cells: a sorted CD56 or NKG2C T cell subset, CD4+ or CD8+ T cells, or bulk PBMC T cells (not recorded which). This CDR3 is CSARDLTRGQGEADTQYF.